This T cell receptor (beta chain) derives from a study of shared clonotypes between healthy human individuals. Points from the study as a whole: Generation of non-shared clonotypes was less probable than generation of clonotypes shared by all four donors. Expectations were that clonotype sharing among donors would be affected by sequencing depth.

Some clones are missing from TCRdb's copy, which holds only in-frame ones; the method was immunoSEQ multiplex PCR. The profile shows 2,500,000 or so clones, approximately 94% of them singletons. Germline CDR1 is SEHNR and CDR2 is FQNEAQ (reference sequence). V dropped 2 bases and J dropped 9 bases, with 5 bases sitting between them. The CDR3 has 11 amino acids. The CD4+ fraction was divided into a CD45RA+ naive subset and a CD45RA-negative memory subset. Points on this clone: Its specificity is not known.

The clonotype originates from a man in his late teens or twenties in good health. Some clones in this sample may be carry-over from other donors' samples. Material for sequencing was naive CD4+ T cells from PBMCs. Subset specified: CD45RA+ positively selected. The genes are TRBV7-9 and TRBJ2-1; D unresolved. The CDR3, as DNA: TGTGCCAGCAGCTTAACTGTTGAGCAGTTCTTC. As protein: CASSLTVEQFF.